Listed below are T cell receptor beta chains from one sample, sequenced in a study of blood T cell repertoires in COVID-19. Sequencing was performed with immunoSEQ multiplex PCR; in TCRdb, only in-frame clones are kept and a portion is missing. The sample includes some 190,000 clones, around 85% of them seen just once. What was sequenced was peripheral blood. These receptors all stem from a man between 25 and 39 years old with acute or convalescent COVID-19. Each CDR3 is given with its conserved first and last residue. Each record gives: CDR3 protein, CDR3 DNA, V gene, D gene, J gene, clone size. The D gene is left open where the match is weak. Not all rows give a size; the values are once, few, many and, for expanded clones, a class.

CDR3: CAGGSEGSPLHF
DNA: TGTGCCGGGGGGAGCGAGGGTTCACCCCTCCACTTT
V: TRBV7-9
D: .
J: TRBJ1-6
size: .

CDR3: CASSRQGANEKLFF
DNA: TGTGCCAGCAGCCGACAGGGGGCTAATGAAAAACTGTTTTTT
V: TRBV27
D: TRBD1
J: TRBJ1-4
size: .

CDR3: CSVESLEGEQYF
DNA: TGCAGCGTTGAATCGCTAGAGGGCGAGCAGTACTTC
V: TRBV29-1
D: .
J: TRBJ2-7
size: .

CDR3: CAWSVGLAGRRRETQYF
DNA: TGTGCCTGGAGTGTCGGTCTAGCGGGTAGGAGGAGGGAGACCCAGTACTTC
V: TRBV30
D: TRBD2
J: TRBJ2-5
size: .

CDR3: CASQLLAGGSVEQYF
DNA: TGTGCCAGCCAATTGCTAGCGGGAGGGTCGGTCGAGCAGTACTTC
V: TRBV6-5
D: TRBD2
J: TRBJ2-7
size: .

CDR3: CASREQGNAEAFF
DNA: TGCGCCAGCAGGGAACAGGGCAACGCTGAAGCTTTCTTT
V: TRBV5-1
D: .
J: TRBJ1-1
size: .

CDR3: CAWSKWLGGDTEAFF
DNA: TGTGCCTGGAGCAAGTGGTTGGGGGGAGACACTGAAGCTTTCTTT
V: TRBV30
D: .
J: TRBJ1-1
size: .

CDR3: CASGLDTGELFF
DNA: TGTGCCAGCGGGCTCGACACCGGGGAGCTGTTTTTT
V: TRBV28
D: .
J: TRBJ2-2
size: .

CDR3: CASSLVAGWETQYF
DNA: TGTGCCAGCAGCTTGGTGGCCGGGTGGGAGACCCAGTACTTC
V: TRBV5-6
D: .
J: TRBJ2-5
size: .

CDR3: CASSDITGGGGNEQFF
DNA: TGCGCCAGCAGCGACATTACAGGGGGCGGGGGCAATGAGCAGTTCTTC
V: TRBV5-1
D: TRBD1
J: TRBJ2-1
size: .

CDR3: CASSPSTGSGGANVLTF
DNA: TGTGCCAGCTCACCCTCGACAGGGTCTGGTGGGGCCAACGTCCTGACTTTC
V: TRBV18
D: TRBD1
J: TRBJ2-6
size: once

CDR3: CASSKGQGAHTDTQYF
DNA: TGTGCCAGCAGTAAAGGACAGGGGGCACACACAGATACGCAGTATTTT
V: TRBV11-3
D: TRBD1
J: TRBJ2-3
size: .

CDR3: CASSFQGAAGMYSGNTIYF
DNA: TGTGCCAGCAGCTTCCAGGGGGCAGCCGGGATGTACTCTGGAAACACCATATATTTT
V: TRBV5-5
D: TRBD1
J: TRBJ1-3
size: .

CDR3: CASCRTSGINNEQFF
DNA: TGTGCCAGCTGCAGGACTAGCGGGATCAACAATGAGCAGTTCTTC
V: TRBV7-8
D: TRBD2
J: TRBJ2-1
size: .

CDR3: CASSSPGRAQPQHF
DNA: TGTGCCAGCAGCTCTCCCGGGAGGGCTCAGCCCCAGCATTTT
V: TRBV28
D: .
J: TRBJ1-5
size: .

CDR3: CASSQMDRHTEAFF
DNA: TGTGCCAGCAGCCAAATGGACAGACACACTGAAGCTTTCTTT
V: TRBV3-1/TRBV3-2
D: .
J: TRBJ1-1
size: .

CDR3: CAISGTGQSPLHF
DNA: TGTGCCATCAGCGGGACAGGGCAATCACCCCTCCACTTT
V: TRBV10-3
D: TRBD1
J: TRBJ1-6
size: once

CDR3: CASSQDYKQTGFYGYTF
DNA: TGCGCCAGCAGCCAAGATTATAAACAGACAGGATTCTATGGCTACACCTTC
V: TRBV4-1
D: .
J: TRBJ1-2
size: .

CDR3: CASSAGTYRGTNEKLFF
DNA: TGCGCCAGCAGCGCGGGAACATACAGGGGAACTAATGAAAAACTGTTTTTT
V: TRBV5-1
D: TRBD1
J: TRBJ1-4
size: once

CDR3: CASIPGGGSGYTF
DNA: TGTGCCAGCATCCCGGGAGGGGGGTCTGGCTACACCTTC
V: TRBV6-5
D: .
J: TRBJ1-2
size: once

CDR3: CASSARTSGGLRTDTQYF
DNA: TGTGCCAGCAGCGCTAGGACTAGCGGGGGGCTACGCACAGATACGCAGTATTTT
V: TRBV9
D: TRBD2
J: TRBJ2-3
size: .

CDR3: CASSDRGTRGDYNEQFF
DNA: TGTGCCAGCAGCGATAGGGGAACCAGGGGAGACTACAATGAGCAGTTCTTC
V: TRBV21-1
D: .
J: TRBJ2-1
size: .

CDR3: CASLGRGYTF
DNA: TGTGCCAGCTTGGGCAGAGGCTACACCTTC
V: TRBV6-5
D: .
J: TRBJ1-2
size: .

CDR3: CATRAPRGEQFF
DNA: TGCGCCACTCGCGCCCCTCGGGGTGAGCAGTTCTTC
V: TRBV10-1
D: .
J: TRBJ2-1
size: once

CDR3: CASSLQGANGYTF
DNA: TGTGCCAGCAGTTTACAGGGGGCGAATGGCTACACCTTC
V: TRBV12-3/TRBV12-4
D: TRBD1
J: TRBJ1-2
size: .

CDR3: CASSYLDRNTEAFF
DNA: TGTGCCAGCAGTTATTTGGACAGGAACACTGAAGCTTTCTTT
V: TRBV6-5
D: .
J: TRBJ1-1
size: few

CDR3: CASSILGSNQPQHF
DNA: TGTGCCAGTAGTATACTCGGGAGCAATCAGCCCCAGCATTTT
V: TRBV19
D: .
J: TRBJ1-5
size: .

CDR3: CASTEADTQYF
DNA: TGCGCCAGCACAGAGGCAGATACGCAGTATTTT
V: TRBV10-2
D: .
J: TRBJ2-3
size: .

CDR3: CASSSGTGGASPLHF
DNA: TGTGCCAGCAGTTCTGGGACAGGGGGAGCGTCACCCCTCCACTTT
V: TRBV27
D: TRBD1
J: TRBJ1-6
size: .

CDR3: CASSQSTSGDRGSYEQYF
DNA: TGCGCCAGCAGTCAATCAACTTCCGGGGACAGGGGGTCCTACGAGCAGTACTTC
V: TRBV23-1
D: TRBD1
J: TRBJ2-7
size: .

CDR3: CASKIWPGDEKLFF
DNA: TGTGCCAGCAAAATATGGCCGGGGGATGAAAAACTGTTTTTT
V: TRBV7-9
D: .
J: TRBJ1-4
size: .

CDR3: CASSLTSGSFNEQFF
DNA: TGTGCCAGCAGCTTGACTAGCGGGAGCTTTAATGAGCAGTTCTTC
V: TRBV7-3
D: TRBD2
J: TRBJ2-1
size: .

CDR3: CASSLAYRLDYGYTF
DNA: TGTGCCAGCAGCTTAGCTTACCGCCTAGACTATGGCTACACCTTC
V: TRBV7-9
D: .
J: TRBJ1-2
size: .

CDR3: CASSPKAGVNTEAFF
DNA: TGTGCCAGCAGCCCGAAGGCGGGGGTAAACACTGAAGCTTTCTTT
V: TRBV5-4
D: .
J: TRBJ1-1
size: .

CDR3: CASSESNRANEKLFF
DNA: TGTGCCAGCAGTGAATCGAACAGGGCTAATGAAAAACTGTTTTTT
V: TRBV25-1
D: .
J: TRBJ1-4
size: once